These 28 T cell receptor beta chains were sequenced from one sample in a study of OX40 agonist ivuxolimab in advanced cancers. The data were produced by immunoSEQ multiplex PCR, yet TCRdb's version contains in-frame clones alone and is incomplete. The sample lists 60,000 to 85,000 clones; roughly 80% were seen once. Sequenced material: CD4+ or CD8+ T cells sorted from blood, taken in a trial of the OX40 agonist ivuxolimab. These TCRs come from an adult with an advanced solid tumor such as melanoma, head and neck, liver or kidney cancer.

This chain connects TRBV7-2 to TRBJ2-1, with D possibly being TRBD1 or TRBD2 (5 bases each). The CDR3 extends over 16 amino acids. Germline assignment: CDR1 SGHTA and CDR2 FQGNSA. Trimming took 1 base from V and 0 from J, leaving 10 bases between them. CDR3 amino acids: CASSLEAGSSYNEQFF. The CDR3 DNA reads TGTGCCAGCAGCTTAGAGGCAGGGAGCTCCTACAATGAGCAGTTCTTC.

CDR3 nucleotides: TGTGCCAGCCAGGGACAGCCTTGCCCCTATCAGCCCCAGCATTTT. Residues: CASQGQPCPYQPQHF. The rearrangement joins TRBV13 to TRBJ1-5; 7 positions agree with TRBD1. Germline trimming cut 8 bases from V and 5 bases from J; bases unmatched to any gene: 12. CDR3 length equals 15 residues. CDR1 is PRHDT and CDR2 is FYEKMQ in the germline V gene (reference sequence).

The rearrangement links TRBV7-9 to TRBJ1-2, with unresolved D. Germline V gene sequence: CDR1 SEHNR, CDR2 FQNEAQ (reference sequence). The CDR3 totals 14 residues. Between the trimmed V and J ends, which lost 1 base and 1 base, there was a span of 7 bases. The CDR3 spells CASSLESVNYGYTF. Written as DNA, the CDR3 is TGTGCCAGCAGCTTAGAGTCCGTTAACTATGGCTACACCTTC.

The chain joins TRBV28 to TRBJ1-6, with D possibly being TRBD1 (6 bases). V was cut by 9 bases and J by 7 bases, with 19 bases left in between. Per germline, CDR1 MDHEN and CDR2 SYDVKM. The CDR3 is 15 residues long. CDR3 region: CARDIQGSENSPLHF. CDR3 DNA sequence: TGTGCCAGAGATATACAGGGTTCAGAGAATTCACCCCTCCACTTT.

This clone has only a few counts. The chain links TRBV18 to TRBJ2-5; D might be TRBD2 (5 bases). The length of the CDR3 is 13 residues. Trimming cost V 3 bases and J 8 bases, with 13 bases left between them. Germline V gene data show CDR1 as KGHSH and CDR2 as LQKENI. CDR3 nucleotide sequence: TGTGCCAGCTCACCGCTAGCACAAGGAACCCAGTACTTC. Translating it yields CASSPLAQGTQYF.

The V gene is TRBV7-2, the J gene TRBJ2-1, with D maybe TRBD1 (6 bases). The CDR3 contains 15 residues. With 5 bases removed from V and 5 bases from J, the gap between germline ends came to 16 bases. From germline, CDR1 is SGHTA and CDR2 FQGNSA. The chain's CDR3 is CASSIRGRSDNEQFF. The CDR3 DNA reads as TGTGCCAGCAGCATCAGGGGCCGCAGCGACAATGAGCAGTTCTTC.

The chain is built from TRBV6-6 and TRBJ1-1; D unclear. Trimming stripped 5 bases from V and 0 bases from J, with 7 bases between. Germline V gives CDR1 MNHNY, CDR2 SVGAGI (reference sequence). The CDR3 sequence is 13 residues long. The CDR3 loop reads CASSPPLNTEAFF. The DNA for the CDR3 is TGTGCCAGCAGTCCGCCATTGAACACTGAAGCTTTCTTT.

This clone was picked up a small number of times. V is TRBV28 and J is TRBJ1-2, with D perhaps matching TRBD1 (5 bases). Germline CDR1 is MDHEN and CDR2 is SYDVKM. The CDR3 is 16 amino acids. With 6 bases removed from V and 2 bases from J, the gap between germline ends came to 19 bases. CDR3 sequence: CASRKRAGNGNYGYTF. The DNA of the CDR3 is TGTGCCAGCAGAAAAAGGGCAGGGAATGGGAACTATGGCTACACCTTC.

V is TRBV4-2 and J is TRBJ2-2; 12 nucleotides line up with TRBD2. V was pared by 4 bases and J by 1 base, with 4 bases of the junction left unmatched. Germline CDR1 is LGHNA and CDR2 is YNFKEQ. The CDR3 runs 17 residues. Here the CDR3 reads CASSPRLAGVNTGELFF. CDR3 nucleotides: TGTGCCAGCAGCCCTCGACTAGCGGGAGTGAACACCGGGGAGCTGTTTTTT.

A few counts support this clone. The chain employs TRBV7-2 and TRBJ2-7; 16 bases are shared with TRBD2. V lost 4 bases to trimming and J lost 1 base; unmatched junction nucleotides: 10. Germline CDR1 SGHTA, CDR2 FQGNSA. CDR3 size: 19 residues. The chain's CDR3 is CASSSGTSGREGPSYEQYF. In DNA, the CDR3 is TGTGCCAGCAGCTCCGGGACTAGCGGGAGGGAGGGGCCGTCCTACGAGCAGTACTTC. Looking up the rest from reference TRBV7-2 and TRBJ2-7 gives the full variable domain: GAGVSQSPSNKVTEKGKDVELRCDPISGHTALYWYRQSLGQGLEFLIYFQGNSAPDKSGLPSDRFSAERTGGSVSTLTIQRTQQEDSAVYLCASSSGTSGREGPSYEQYFGPGTRLTVT.

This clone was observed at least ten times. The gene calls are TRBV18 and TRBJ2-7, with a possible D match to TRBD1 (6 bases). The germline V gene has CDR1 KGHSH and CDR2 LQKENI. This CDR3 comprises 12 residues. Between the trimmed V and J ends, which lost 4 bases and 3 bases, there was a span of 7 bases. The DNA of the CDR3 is TGTGCCAGCTCACTGGACAGCTACGAGCAGTACGTC. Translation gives CASSLDSYEQYV.

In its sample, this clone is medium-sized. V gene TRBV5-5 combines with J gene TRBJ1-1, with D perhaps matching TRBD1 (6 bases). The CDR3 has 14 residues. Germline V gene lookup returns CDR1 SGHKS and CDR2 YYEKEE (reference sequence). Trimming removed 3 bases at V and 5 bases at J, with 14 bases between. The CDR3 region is CASSSGQFGTEAFF. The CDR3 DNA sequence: TGTGCCAGCAGCTCTGGACAGTTCGGGACTGAAGCTTTCTTT.

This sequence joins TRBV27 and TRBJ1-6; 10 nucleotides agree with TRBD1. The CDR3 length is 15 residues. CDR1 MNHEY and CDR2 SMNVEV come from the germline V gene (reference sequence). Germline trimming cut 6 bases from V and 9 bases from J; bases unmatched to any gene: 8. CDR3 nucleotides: TGTGCCAGCAGGGTCGGGACAGGGGTAGGTTCACCCCTCCACTTT. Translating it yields CASRVGTGVGSPLHF.

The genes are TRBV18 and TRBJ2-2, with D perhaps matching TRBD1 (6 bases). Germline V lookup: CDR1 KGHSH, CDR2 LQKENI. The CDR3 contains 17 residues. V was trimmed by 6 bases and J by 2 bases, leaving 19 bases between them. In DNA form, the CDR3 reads TGTGCCAGCTCCCCCCCCAGAGGGGACACAAACACCGGGGAGCTGTTTTTT. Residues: CASSPPRGDTNTGELFF.

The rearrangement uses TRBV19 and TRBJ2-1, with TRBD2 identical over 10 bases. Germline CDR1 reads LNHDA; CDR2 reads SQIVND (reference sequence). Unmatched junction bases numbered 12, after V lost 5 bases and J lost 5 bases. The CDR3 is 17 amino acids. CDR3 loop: CASSPGAAGGPHNEQFF. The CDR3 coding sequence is TGTGCCAGTAGTCCTGGGGCAGCGGGAGGGCCCCACAATGAGCAGTTCTTC.

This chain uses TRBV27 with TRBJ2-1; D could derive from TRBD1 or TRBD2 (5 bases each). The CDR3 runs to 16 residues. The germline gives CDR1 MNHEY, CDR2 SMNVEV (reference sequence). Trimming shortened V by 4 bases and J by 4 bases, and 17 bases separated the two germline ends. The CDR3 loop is CASSSVGGSNYNEQFF. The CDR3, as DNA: TGTGCCAGCAGTTCGGTTGGGGGAAGTAATTACAATGAGCAGTTCTTC.

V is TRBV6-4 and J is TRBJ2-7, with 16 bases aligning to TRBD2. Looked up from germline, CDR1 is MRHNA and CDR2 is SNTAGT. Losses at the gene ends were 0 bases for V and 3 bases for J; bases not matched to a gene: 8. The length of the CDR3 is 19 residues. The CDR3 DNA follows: TGTGCCAGCAGTGACTCGGACGGGACTAGCGGGGGGGTTTACTACGAGCAGTACGTC. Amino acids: CASSDSDGTSGGVYYEQYV.

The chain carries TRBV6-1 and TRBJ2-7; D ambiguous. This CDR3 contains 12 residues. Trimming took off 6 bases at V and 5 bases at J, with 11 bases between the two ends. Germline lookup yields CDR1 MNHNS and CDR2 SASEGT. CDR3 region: CASSPEGDEQYV. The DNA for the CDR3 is TGTGCCAGCAGCCCCGAAGGTGACGAGCAGTACGTC.

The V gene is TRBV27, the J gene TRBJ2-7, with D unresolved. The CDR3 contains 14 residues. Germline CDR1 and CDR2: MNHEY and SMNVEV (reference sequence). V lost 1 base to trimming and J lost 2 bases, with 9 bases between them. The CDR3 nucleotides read TGTGCCAGCAGTTTATACGATAACACCTACGAGCAGTACTTC. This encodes CASSLYDNTYEQYF.

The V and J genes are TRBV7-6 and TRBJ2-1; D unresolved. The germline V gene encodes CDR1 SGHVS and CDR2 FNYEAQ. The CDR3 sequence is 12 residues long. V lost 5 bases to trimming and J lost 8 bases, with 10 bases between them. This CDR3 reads CASSRNTDEQFF. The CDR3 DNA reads TGTGCCAGCAGCCGGAACACGGATGAGCAGTTCTTC.

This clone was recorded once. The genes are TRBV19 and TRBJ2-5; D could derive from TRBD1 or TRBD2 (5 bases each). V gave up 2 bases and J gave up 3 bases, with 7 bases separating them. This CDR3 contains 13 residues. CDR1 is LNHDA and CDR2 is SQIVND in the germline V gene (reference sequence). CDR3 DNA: TGTGCCAGTAGTATACAGGGAGAAGAGACCCAGTACTTC. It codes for CASSIQGEETQYF.

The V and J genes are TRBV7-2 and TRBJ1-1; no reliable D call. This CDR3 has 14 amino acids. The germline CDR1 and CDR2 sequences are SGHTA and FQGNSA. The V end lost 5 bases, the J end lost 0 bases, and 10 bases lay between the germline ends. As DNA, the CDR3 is TGTGCCAGCAGCCCAGGCGGCATGAACACTGAAGCTTTCTTT. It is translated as CASSPGGMNTEAFF. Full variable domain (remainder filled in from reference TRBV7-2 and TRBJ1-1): GAGVSQSPSNKVTEKGKDVELRCDPISGHTALYWYRQSLGQGLEFLIYFQGNSAPDKSGLPSDRFSAERTGGSVSTLTIQRTQQEDSAVYLCASSPGGMNTEAFFGQGTRLTVV.

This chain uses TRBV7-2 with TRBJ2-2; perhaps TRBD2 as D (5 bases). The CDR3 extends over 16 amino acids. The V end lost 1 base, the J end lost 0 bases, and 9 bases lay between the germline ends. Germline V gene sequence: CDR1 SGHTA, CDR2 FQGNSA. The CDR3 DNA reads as TGTGCCAGCAGCTTAGTAGGCGGGTCGAACACCGGGGAGCTGTTTTTT. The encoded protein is CASSLVGGSNTGELFF.

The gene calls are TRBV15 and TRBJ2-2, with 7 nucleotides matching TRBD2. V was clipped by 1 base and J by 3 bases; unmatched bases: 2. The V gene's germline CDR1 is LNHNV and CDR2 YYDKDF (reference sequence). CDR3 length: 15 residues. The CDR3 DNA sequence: TGTGCCACCAGCAGAGGACTAGCTGACACCGGGGAGCTGTTTTTT. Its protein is CATSRGLADTGELFF.

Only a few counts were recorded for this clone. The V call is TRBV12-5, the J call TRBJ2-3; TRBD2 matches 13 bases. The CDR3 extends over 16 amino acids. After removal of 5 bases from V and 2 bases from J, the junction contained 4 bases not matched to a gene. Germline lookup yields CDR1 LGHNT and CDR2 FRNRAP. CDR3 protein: CASGPGLAGLTDTQYF. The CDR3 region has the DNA TGTGCTAGTGGTCCGGGACTAGCGGGACTCACAGATACGCAGTATTTT.

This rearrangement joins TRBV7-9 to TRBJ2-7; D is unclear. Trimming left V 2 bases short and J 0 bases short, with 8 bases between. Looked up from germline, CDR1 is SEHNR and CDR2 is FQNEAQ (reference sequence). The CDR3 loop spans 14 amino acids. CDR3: CASSLSVNSYEQYF. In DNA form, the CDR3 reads TGTGCCAGCAGCTTATCCGTCAACTCCTACGAGCAGTACTTC.

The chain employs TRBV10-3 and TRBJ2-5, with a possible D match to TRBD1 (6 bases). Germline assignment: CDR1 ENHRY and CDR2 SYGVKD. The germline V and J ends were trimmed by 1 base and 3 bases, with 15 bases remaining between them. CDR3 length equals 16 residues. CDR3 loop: CAISELGALGKETQYF. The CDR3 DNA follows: TGTGCCATCAGTGAGTTGGGGGCCTTGGGGAAAGAGACCCAGTACTTC.

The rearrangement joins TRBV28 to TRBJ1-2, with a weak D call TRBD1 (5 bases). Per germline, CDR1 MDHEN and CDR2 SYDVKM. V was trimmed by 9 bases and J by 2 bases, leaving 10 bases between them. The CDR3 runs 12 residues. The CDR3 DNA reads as TGTGCCAGTACAACAGGAAACTATGGCTACACCTTC. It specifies CASTTGNYGYTF.